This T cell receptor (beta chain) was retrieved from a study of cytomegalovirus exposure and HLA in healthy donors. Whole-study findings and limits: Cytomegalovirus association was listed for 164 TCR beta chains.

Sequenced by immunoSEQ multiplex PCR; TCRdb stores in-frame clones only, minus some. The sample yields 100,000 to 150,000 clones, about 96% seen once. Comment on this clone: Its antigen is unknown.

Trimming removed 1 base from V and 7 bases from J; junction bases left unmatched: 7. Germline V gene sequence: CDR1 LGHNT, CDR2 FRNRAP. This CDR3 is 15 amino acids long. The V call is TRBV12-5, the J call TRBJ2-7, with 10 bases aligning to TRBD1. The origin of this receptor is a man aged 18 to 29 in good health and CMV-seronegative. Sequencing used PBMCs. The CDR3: CASGLDWDRGYEQYF. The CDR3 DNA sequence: TGTGCTAGTGGTTTGGACTGGGACAGGGGTTATGAGCAGTACTTC.